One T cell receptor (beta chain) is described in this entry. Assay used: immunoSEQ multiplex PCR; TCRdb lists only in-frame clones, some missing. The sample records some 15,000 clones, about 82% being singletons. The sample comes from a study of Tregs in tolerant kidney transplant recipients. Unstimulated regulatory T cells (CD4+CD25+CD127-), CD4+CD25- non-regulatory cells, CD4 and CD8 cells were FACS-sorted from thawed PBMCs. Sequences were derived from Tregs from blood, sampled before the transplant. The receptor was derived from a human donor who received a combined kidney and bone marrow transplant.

This chain's CDR3 is CASTRSVSYEQYF. In nucleotides, the CDR3 is TGTGCCAGCACCCGCTCGGTCTCCTACGAGCAGTACTTC. V usage is TRBV6-5 and J usage is TRBJ2-7; no firm D call. CDR1 is MNHEY and CDR2 is SVGAGI in the germline V gene. V gave up 7 bases and J gave up 0 bases, with 10 bases separating them. This CDR3 spans 13 amino acids.